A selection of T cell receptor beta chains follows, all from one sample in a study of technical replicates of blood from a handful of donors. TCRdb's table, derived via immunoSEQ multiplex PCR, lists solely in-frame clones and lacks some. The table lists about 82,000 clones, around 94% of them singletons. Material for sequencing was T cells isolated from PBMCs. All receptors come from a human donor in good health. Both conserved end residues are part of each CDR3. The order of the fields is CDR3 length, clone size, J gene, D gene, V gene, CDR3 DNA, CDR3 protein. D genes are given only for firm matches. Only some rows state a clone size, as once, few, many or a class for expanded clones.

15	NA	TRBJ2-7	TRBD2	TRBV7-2	TGTGCCAGCAGCTCACGTAGCGGGAGTACCTACGAGCAGTACTTC	CASSSRSGSTYEQYF
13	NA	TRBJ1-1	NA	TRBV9	TGTGCCAGCAGCGGACAGGCTCACACTGAAGCTTTCTTT	CASSGQAHTEAFF
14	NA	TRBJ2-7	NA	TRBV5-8	TGTGCCAGCTACGTTCCCCGGGTTTCCTACGAGCAGTACTTC	CASYVPRVSYEQYF
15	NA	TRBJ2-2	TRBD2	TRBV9	TGTGCCAGCAGCGTAGCGGGAGCGGGGACCGGGGAGCTGTTTTTT	CASSVAGAGTGELFF
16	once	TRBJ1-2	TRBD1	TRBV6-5	TGTGCCAGCAGTTACTCGAAGACAGGGGGCCACTATGGCTACACCTTC	CASSYSKTGGHYGYTF
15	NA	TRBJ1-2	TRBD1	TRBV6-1	TGTGCCAGCAGGAGGGGACAGGAAAAAGACTATGGCTACACCTTC	CASRRGQEKDYGYTF
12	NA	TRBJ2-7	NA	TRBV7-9	TGTGCCAGCAGCTTACGGGTCTACGAGCAGTACTTC	CASSLRVYEQYF
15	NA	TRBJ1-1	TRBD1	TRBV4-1	TGCGCCAGCAGCCAAGGACAGGGGATGGAAACTGAAGCTTTCTTT	CASSQGQGMETEAFF
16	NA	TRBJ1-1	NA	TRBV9	TGTGCCAGCAGCGTGGGGCAGGGAGGGCCGAACACTGAAGCTTTCTTT	CASSVGQGGPNTEAFF
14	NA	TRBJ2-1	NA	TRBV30	TGTGCCTCCCCCCGGGAGAAGACCTACAATGAGCAGTTCTTC	CASPREKTYNEQFF
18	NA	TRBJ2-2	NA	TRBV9	TGTGCCAGCAGTGGGGGGAATCGGGAGATGTCAAACACCGGGGAGCTGTTTTTT	CASSGGNREMSNTGELFF
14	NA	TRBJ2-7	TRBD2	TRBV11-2	TGTGCCACGAATTCCGGGACTAGCGGCTACGAGCAGTACTTC	CATNSGTSGYEQYF
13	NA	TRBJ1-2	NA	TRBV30	TGTGCCTGGAGCTTGACTGTTAACTATGGCTACACCTTC	CAWSLTVNYGYTF
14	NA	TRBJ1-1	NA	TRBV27	TGTGCCAGCAGTTTGAACAGAAGGGGGACTGAAGCTTTCTTT	CASSLNRRGTEAFF
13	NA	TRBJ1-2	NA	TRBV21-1	TGTGCCAGGCGGACAGGGGAAAGCTATGGCTACACCTTC	CARRTGESYGYTF
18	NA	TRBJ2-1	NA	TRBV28	TGTGCCAGCAGTTTAACCGGGGGAATAGCGGACTCACACAATGAGCAGTTCTTC	CASSLTGGIADSHNEQFF
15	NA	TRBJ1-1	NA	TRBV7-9	TGTGCCAGCAGCTCCGGGACACATATTGGGACTGAAGCTTTCTTT	CASSSGTHIGTEAFF
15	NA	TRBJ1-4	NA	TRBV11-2	TGTGCCAGCAGCATCCAAACAGGGCTCAGTGAAAAACTGTTTTTT	CASSIQTGLSEKLFF
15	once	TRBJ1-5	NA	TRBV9	TGTGCCAGCAGCGTAGCGGCAGGAGGGAATCAGCCCCAGCATTTT	CASSVAAGGNQPQHF
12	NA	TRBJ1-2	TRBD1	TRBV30	TGTGCCTGGAGTCAGGGGGACTATGGCTACACCTTC	CAWSQGDYGYTF
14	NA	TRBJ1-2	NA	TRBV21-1	TGTGCCAGCAGCAAATGGGTGGGGCGCGGTGGCTACACCTTC	CASSKWVGRGGYTF
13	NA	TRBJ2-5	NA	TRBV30	TGTGCCTACCTCCCCGACAGTCAAGAGACCCAGTACTTC	CAYLPDSQETQYF
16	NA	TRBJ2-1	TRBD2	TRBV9	TGTGCCAGCAGCCCAGCGGGGGTAGCGGGAGGTAATGAGCAGTTCTTC	CASSPAGVAGGNEQFF
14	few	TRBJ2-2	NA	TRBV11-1	TGTGCCAGCACCCTGGACAGTAGTACCGGGGAGCTGTTTTTT	CASTLDSSTGELFF
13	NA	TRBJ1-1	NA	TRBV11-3	TGTGCCAGCAGCTTAGATAAGAACACTGAAGCTTTCTTT	CASSLDKNTEAFF
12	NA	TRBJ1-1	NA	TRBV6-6	TGTGCCAGCAGTTACGCGAGCACTGAAGCTTTCTTT	CASSYASTEAFF
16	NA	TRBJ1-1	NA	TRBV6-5	TGTGCCAGCAGTTACTCGAGGGGGGGGTTCATCTCTGAAGCTTTCTTT	CASSYSRGGFISEAFF
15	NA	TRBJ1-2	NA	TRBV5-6	TGTGCCAGCAGCTCCGGGCCTCTAGTCGGGGAGGGCTACACCTTC	CASSSGPLVGEGYTF
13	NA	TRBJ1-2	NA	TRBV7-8	TGTGCCAGCAGCTTAGCGGGGCACTATGGCTACACCTTC	CASSLAGHYGYTF
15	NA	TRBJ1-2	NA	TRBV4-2	TGTGCCAGCAGCCCACCTTTGGGGGCCATCTATGGCTACACCTTC	CASSPPLGAIYGYTF
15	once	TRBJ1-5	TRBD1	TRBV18	TGTGCCAGCTCACCGACAGGGGATGGAGGGCAGCCCCAGCATTTT	CASSPTGDGGQPQHF
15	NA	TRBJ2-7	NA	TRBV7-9	TGTGCCAGCAGCTTAAGTCTAGCCATTTCGAGGGAGCAGTACTTC	CASSLSLAISREQYF
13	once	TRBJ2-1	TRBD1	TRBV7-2	TGTGCCAGCAGCTATAGACAGGGCGGTGAGCAGTTCTTC	CASSYRQGGEQFF
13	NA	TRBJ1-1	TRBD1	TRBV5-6	TGTGCCAGCAGCTTATACAGGGGGGAACGGGCTTTCTTT	CASSLYRGERAFF
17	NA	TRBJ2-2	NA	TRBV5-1	TGCGCCAGCAGCTTGGACAGTTCCTATCCGAACACCGGGGAGCTGTTTTTT	CASSLDSSYPNTGELFF
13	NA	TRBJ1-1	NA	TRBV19	TGTGCCAGTAGTCTTAACGGGAACACTGAAGCTTTCTTT	CASSLNGNTEAFF
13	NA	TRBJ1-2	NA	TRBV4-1	TGCGCCAGCAGCCAAGCGTCAGCGGGGGGCTACACCTTC	CASSQASAGGYTF
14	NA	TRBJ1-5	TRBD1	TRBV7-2	TGTGCCAGCAGCCCGAGGACAGGGAATCAGCCCCAGCATTTT	CASSPRTGNQPQHF
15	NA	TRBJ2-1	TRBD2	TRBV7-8	TGTGCCAGCAGCTTTGGGCTAGCGGTCGGGAATGAGCAGTTCTTC	CASSFGLAVGNEQFF
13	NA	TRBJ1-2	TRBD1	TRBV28	TGTGCCAGCAGTTCGAACAGGGGGGAGGGCTACACCTTC	CASSSNRGEGYTF
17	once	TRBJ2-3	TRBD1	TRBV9	TGTGCCAGCCTAACAGGGGCGGGTATCTCGGATTTGGATACGCAGTATTTT	CASLTGAGISDLDTQYF